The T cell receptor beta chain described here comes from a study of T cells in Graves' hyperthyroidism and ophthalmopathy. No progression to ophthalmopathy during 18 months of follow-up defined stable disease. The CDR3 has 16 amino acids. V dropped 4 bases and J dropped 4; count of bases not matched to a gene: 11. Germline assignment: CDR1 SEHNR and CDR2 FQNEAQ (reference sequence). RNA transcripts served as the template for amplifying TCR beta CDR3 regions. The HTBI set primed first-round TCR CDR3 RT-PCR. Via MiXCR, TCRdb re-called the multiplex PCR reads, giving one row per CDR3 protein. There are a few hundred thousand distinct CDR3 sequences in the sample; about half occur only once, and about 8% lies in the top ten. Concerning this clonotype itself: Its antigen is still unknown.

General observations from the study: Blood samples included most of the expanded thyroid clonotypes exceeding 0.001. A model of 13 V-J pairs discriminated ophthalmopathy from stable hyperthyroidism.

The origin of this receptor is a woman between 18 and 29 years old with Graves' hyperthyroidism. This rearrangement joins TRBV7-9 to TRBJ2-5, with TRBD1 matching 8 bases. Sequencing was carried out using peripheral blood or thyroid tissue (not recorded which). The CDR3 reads CASSYGQGIGGETQYF. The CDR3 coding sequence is TGTGCCAGCAGCTACGGACAGGGAATAGGTGGAGAGACCCAGTACTTC.